Listed here is a single TCR beta chain. The target antigen is unknown. The assay was immunoSEQ multiplex PCR, and TCRdb's table has in-frame clones only and misses some. The data show hundreds of thousands of clones, approximately 96% seen once. CD45RO-negative, CCR7-positively selected cells formed the naive CD8 fraction, excluding terminally differentiated effector memory CD45RA+ cells. The data belong to a study of shared clonotypes between healthy human individuals. Study as a whole: Serving as donors were a couple of women and a few men, whose ages spanned 18 to 49.

The length of the CDR3 is 15 residues. V lost 5 bases to trimming and J lost 4 bases; unmatched junction nucleotides: 9. CDR1 is SGHNT, CDR2 YYREEE, per germline (reference sequence). Study-wide findings and caveats: Collection of samples was limited to blood; tissue repertoires likely differ.

This sequence joins TRBV5-4 and TRBJ2-3; 8 positions agree with TRBD1. The material sequenced was naive CD8+ T cells sorted from blood. The clonotype comes from a woman under 40 in good health. The CDR3 here is CASSFGTGPADTQYF. In DNA, the CDR3 is TGTGCCAGCAGTTTTGGGACAGGTCCGGCAGATACGCAGTATTTT.